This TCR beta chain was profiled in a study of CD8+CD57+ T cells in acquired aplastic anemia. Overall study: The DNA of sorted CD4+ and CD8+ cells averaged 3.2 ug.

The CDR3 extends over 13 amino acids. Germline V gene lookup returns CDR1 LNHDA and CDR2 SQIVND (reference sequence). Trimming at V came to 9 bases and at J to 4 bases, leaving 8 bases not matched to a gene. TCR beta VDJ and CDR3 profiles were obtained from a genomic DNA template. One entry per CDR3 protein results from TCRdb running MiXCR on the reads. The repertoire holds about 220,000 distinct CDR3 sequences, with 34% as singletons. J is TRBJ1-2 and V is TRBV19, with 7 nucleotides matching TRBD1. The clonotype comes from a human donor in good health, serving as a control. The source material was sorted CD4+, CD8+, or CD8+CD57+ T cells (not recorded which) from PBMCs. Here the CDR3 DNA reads TGTGCCAGCATAGGGCGACAGGGCTATGGCTACACCTTC. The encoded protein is CASIGRQGYGYTF.